This T cell receptor (beta chain) was documented in a study of T cell responses to AZD1222 COVID-19 vaccine. Trimming shortened V by 2 bases and J by 8 bases, and 7 bases separated the two germline ends. CDR3 size: 13 residues. Germline CDR1 SGHTA, CDR2 FQGNSA. Sequencing used immunoSEQ multiplex PCR; TCRdb keeps in-frame clones, though not all of them. The sample carries about 170,000 clones, around 88% recorded once. The sequence derives from an adult who received the AZD1222 COVID-19 vaccine. Here the sequenced sample was peripheral blood, taken 28 days after the second AZD1222 dose. The chain recombines TRBV7-2 with TRBJ1-6, with D uncertain. CDR3 sequence (DNA): TGTGCCAGCAGCTTACTAACCCATTCACCCCTCCACTTT. This codes for CASSLLTHSPLHF. Drawing the rest from reference TRBV7-2 and TRBJ1-6, the complete variable domain is GAGVSQSPSNKVTEKGKDVELRCDPISGHTALYWYRQSLGQGLEFLIYFQGNSAPDKSGLPSDRFSAERTGGSVSTLTIQRTQQEDSAVYLCASSLLTHSPLHFGNGTRLTVT.